Listed below are T cell receptor beta chains from one sample, sequenced in a study of blood T cell repertoires in COVID-19. TCRdb keeps only in-frame clones here, not all; method: immunoSEQ multiplex PCR. Among approximately 300,000 clones listed, 89% were seen once. Sequencing used peripheral blood. Receptors were obtained from a woman younger than 45 with COVID-19, enrolled during active disease. Each CDR3 is given with its conserved first and last residue. The D gene is left open where the match is weak. Not all rows give a size; the values are once, few, many and, for expanded clones, a class.

abundance: .; v_gene: TRBV7-9; len: 14; j_gene: TRBJ1-2; d_gene: .; CDR3nt: TGTGCCAGCAGCATGCCCCTGTGGGTGGAGGGCTACACCTTC; CDR3aa: CASSMPLWVEGYTF
abundance: .; v_gene: TRBV7-2; len: 12; j_gene: TRBJ2-5; d_gene: .; CDR3nt: TGTGCCAGCAGCCAAGGGGGAGAGACCCAGTACTTC; CDR3aa: CASSQGGETQYF
abundance: .; v_gene: TRBV6-6; len: 16; j_gene: TRBJ1-3; d_gene: .; CDR3nt: TGTGCCAGCAGTCGACATGACAGAGCCTCTGGAAACACCATATATTTT; CDR3aa: CASSRHDRASGNTIYF
abundance: .; v_gene: TRBV7-8; len: 12; j_gene: TRBJ1-1; d_gene: .; CDR3nt: TGTGCCAGCAGCTCCGGGGGGACTGAAGCTTTCTTT; CDR3aa: CASSSGGTEAFF
abundance: .; v_gene: TRBV2; len: 14; j_gene: TRBJ1-3; d_gene: TRBD1; CDR3nt: TGTGCCAGCAGGGCGGGACAGGGAGGAAACACCATATATTTT; CDR3aa: CASRAGQGGNTIYF
abundance: .; v_gene: TRBV4-1; len: 16; j_gene: TRBJ1-5; d_gene: .; CDR3nt: TGCGCCAGCAGCCAAGATAGTCGCCGTGCCCATCAGCCCCAGCATTTT; CDR3aa: CASSQDSRRAHQPQHF
abundance: .; v_gene: TRBV25-1; len: 13; j_gene: TRBJ2-3; d_gene: .; CDR3nt: TGTGCCAGCAGTGCCCAGGGGGCGCGGGAGTTGTATTTT; CDR3aa: CASSAQGARELYF
abundance: .; v_gene: TRBV28; len: 15; j_gene: TRBJ1-6; d_gene: TRBD1; CDR3nt: TGTGCCAGCAGCCCCGGACAGGGCCTTAATTCACCCCTCCACTTT; CDR3aa: CASSPGQGLNSPLHF
abundance: once; v_gene: TRBV7-9; len: 18; j_gene: TRBJ1-2; d_gene: .; CDR3nt: TGTGCCAGCAGCTTATTAGTCCCAGAGGGTTGGTGGAACTATGGCTACACCTTC; CDR3aa: CASSLLVPEGWWNYGYTF
abundance: .; v_gene: TRBV5-1; len: 14; j_gene: TRBJ1-2; d_gene: TRBD1; CDR3nt: TGCGCCAGCAGCGACCGGGACAGGATATATGGCTACACCTTC; CDR3aa: CASSDRDRIYGYTF
abundance: .; v_gene: TRBV27; len: 15; j_gene: TRBJ1-5; d_gene: .; CDR3nt: TGTGCCAGCAGTTTATCAGGGGAGGCCAATCAGCCCCAGCATTTT; CDR3aa: CASSLSGEANQPQHF
abundance: .; v_gene: TRBV5-4; len: 16; j_gene: TRBJ1-3; d_gene: .; CDR3nt: TGTGCCAGCACCTTCTACGGTGACAGCTCTGGAAACACCATATATTTT; CDR3aa: CASTFYGDSSGNTIYF
abundance: few; v_gene: TRBV19; len: 14; j_gene: TRBJ1-1; d_gene: .; CDR3nt: TGTGCCACCATCCGGGGTCTAGGAAACACTGAAGCTTTCTTT; CDR3aa: CATIRGLGNTEAFF
abundance: .; v_gene: TRBV5-4; len: 15; j_gene: TRBJ1-1; d_gene: .; CDR3nt: TGTGCCAGCAGCTTGGGACAGGTTAGGAACACTGAAGCTTTCTTT; CDR3aa: CASSLGQVRNTEAFF
abundance: .; v_gene: TRBV4-2; len: 15; j_gene: TRBJ2-6; d_gene: .; CDR3nt: TGTGCCAGCAGCCAAGATCGGTCTGGGGCCAACGTCCTGACTTTC; CDR3aa: CASSQDRSGANVLTF
abundance: .; v_gene: TRBV28; len: 16; j_gene: TRBJ2-1; d_gene: TRBD1; CDR3nt: TGTGCCAGCAGTCCCGGACAGGGAAACTCTTACAATGAGCAGTTCTTC; CDR3aa: CASSPGQGNSYNEQFF
abundance: .; v_gene: TRBV5-5; len: 12; j_gene: TRBJ1-2; d_gene: TRBD1; CDR3nt: TGTGCCAGCACGGACAGGACGTATGGCTACACCTTC; CDR3aa: CASTDRTYGYTF
abundance: .; v_gene: TRBV24-1; len: 15; j_gene: TRBJ2-1; d_gene: TRBD1; CDR3nt: TGTGCCACCAGTGATTCGGACAGGGGAAGGAATGAGCAGTTCTTC; CDR3aa: CATSDSDRGRNEQFF
abundance: .; v_gene: TRBV2; len: 14; j_gene: TRBJ1-1; d_gene: TRBD1; CDR3nt: TGTGCCAGCATCCCGGGACAGGGGAACACTGAAGCTTTCTTT; CDR3aa: CASIPGQGNTEAFF
abundance: .; v_gene: TRBV15; len: 15; j_gene: TRBJ2-7; d_gene: TRBD2; CDR3nt: TGTGCCACCAGCAGTACCACTGCGGGGGACCCTGGAGAGTACTTC; CDR3aa: CATSSTTAGDPGEYF
abundance: .; v_gene: TRBV4-1; len: 15; j_gene: TRBJ1-2; d_gene: TRBD1; CDR3nt: TGCGCCAGCAGCCAAGATCCAGGGGGCGTCTATGGCTACACCTTC; CDR3aa: CASSQDPGGVYGYTF
abundance: .; v_gene: TRBV19; len: 13; j_gene: TRBJ1-1; d_gene: .; CDR3nt: TGTGCCAGTACTTCGCCGGGAGGATCTGAAGCTTTCTTT; CDR3aa: CASTSPGGSEAFF
abundance: .; v_gene: TRBV18; len: 14; j_gene: TRBJ1-5; d_gene: TRBD1; CDR3nt: TGTGCCAGCTCACCCGGGACAGGGAATCAGCCCCAGCATTTT; CDR3aa: CASSPGTGNQPQHF
abundance: .; v_gene: TRBV7-2; len: 13; j_gene: TRBJ1-1; d_gene: .; CDR3nt: TGTGCCAGCAGCTTAGATGGAGTCACTGAAGCTTTCTTT; CDR3aa: CASSLDGVTEAFF
abundance: .; v_gene: TRBV18; len: 15; j_gene: TRBJ1-4; d_gene: .; CDR3nt: TGTGCCAGCTCACCATTAGCACACCATAATGAAAAACTGTTTTTT; CDR3aa: CASSPLAHHNEKLFF
abundance: .; v_gene: TRBV18; len: 12; j_gene: TRBJ2-5; d_gene: .; CDR3nt: TGTGCCAGCTCACCACTAGCCGGGGCCCAGTACTTC; CDR3aa: CASSPLAGAQYF
abundance: .; v_gene: TRBV7-9; len: 16; j_gene: TRBJ1-1; d_gene: .; CDR3nt: TGTGCCAGCAGCACACACCCGAAAAAAACGGGCACTGAAGCTTTCTTT; CDR3aa: CASSTHPKKTGTEAFF
abundance: .; v_gene: TRBV2; len: 16; j_gene: TRBJ1-3; d_gene: TRBD1; CDR3nt: TGTGCCAGCAGGGGGGTCGGACAGGGCCCTGGAAACACCATATATTTT; CDR3aa: CASRGVGQGPGNTIYF
abundance: .; v_gene: TRBV19; len: 14; j_gene: TRBJ2-1; d_gene: .; CDR3nt: TGTGCCAGTAGTATAGATCGAGTCGCGGGTGAGCAGTTCTTC; CDR3aa: CASSIDRVAGEQFF
abundance: .; v_gene: TRBV29-1; len: 14; j_gene: TRBJ1-2; d_gene: TRBD1; CDR3nt: TGCAGCGCCGATCCGGGACAGGGGGCTCTTGGCTACACCTTC; CDR3aa: CSADPGQGALGYTF
abundance: .; v_gene: TRBV18; len: 17; j_gene: TRBJ1-3; d_gene: .; CDR3nt: TGTGCCAGCTCACCCCCGGGACTCGGGTCTGAGGGCGACACCATATATTTT; CDR3aa: CASSPPGLGSEGDTIYF
abundance: .; v_gene: TRBV6-5; len: 11; j_gene: TRBJ2-5; d_gene: .; CDR3nt: TGTGCCAGCAGCCCGGTAGAGACCCAGTACTTC; CDR3aa: CASSPVETQYF
abundance: .; v_gene: TRBV30; len: 13; j_gene: TRBJ1-5; d_gene: .; CDR3nt: TGTGCCTGGGGTTACGGTCAGGGTCAGCCCCAGCATTTT; CDR3aa: CAWGYGQGQPQHF
abundance: .; v_gene: TRBV5-4; len: 13; j_gene: TRBJ2-5; d_gene: .; CDR3nt: TGTGCCAGCAGCCGCCGGGACTTAGAGACCCAGTACTTC; CDR3aa: CASSRRDLETQYF
abundance: .; v_gene: TRBV6-2/TRBV6-3; len: 15; j_gene: TRBJ2-3; d_gene: .; CDR3nt: TGTGCCAGCAGTTACTTCGGCGGGAGCACAGATACGCAGTATTTT; CDR3aa: CASSYFGGSTDTQYF
abundance: few; v_gene: TRBV10-3; len: 14; j_gene: TRBJ2-5; d_gene: TRBD2; CDR3nt: TGTGCCACCAGTAGCGGGGAGTACCAAGAGACCCAGTACTTC; CDR3aa: CATSSGEYQETQYF